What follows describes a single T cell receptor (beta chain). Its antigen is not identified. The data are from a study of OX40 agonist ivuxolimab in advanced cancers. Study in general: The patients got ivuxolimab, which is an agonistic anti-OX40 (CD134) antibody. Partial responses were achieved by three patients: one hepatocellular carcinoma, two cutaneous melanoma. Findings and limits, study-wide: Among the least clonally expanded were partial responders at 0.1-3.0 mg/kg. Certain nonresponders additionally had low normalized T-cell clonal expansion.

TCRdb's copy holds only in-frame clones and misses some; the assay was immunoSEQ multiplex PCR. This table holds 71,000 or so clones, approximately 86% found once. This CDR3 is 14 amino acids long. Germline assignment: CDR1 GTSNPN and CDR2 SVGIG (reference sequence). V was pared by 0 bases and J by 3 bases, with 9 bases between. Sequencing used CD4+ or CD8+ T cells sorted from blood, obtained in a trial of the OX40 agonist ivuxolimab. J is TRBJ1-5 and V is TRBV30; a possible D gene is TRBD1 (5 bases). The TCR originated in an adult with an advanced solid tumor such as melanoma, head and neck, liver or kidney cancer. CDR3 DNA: TGTGCCTGGAGTGTACAAGGGACCAATCAGCCCCAGCATTTT. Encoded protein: CAWSVQGTNQPQHF.